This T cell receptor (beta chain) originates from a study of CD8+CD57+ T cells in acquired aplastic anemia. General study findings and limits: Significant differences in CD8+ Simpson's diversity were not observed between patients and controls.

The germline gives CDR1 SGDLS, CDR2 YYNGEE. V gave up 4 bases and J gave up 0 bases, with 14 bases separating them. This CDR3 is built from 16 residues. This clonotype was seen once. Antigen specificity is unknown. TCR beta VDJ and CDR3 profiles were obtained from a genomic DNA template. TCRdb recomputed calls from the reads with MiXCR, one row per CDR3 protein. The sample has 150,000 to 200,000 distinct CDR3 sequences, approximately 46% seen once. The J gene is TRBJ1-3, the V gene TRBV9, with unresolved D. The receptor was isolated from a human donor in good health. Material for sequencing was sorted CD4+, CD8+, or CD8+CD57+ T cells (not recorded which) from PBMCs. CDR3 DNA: TGTGCCAGCAGCCCCGGGAGCTCCCTCTCTGGAAACACCATATATTTT. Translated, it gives CASSPGSSLSGNTIYF.